Sequencing of this TCR beta chain was carried out in a study of blood T cell repertoires in COVID-19. This CDR3 is built from 17 residues. J lost 6 bases, V lost 0 bases, and 10 bases had no gene match. Per germline, CDR1 SGHDN and CDR2 FVKESK. Produced via immunoSEQ multiplex PCR; TCRdb's table is partial and in-frame only. The sample yields fewer than 70,000 clones, over 70% seen once. What was sequenced was peripheral blood. The chain has TRBV14 and TRBJ2-3, with TRBD2 identical over 9 bases. The TCR was taken from a human donor in a cohort sampled during active COVID-19. CDR3 residues: CASSQDRGGRVVDTQYF. The CDR3, as DNA: TGTGCCAGCAGCCAAGATCGAGGCGGGAGGGTAGTCGATACGCAGTATTTT.